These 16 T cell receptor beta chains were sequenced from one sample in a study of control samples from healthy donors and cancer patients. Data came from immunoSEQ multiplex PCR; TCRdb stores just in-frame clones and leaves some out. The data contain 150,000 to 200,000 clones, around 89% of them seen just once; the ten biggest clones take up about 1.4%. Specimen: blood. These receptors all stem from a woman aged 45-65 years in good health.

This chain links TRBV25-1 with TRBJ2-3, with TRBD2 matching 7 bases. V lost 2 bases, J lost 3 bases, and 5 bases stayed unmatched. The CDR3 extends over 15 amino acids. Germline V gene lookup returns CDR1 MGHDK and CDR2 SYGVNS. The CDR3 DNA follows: TGTGCCAGCAGTGAAGTCGCTAGCGGTACAGATACGCAGTATTTT. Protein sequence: CASSEVASGTDTQYF.

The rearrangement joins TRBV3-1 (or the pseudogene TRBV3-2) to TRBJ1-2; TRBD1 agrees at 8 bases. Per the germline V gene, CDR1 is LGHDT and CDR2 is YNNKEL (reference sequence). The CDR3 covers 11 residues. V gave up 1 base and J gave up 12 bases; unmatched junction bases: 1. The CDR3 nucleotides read TGTGCCAGCAGCCAAGGACAGGGGAACACCTTC. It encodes CASSQGQGNTF.

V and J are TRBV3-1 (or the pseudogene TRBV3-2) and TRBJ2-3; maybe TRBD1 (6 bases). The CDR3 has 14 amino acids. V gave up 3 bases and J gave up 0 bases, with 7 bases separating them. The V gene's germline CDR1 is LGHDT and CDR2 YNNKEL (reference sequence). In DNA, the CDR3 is TGTGCCAGCAGCCAGGGACATAGCACAGATACGCAGTATTTT. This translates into CASSQGHSTDTQYF.

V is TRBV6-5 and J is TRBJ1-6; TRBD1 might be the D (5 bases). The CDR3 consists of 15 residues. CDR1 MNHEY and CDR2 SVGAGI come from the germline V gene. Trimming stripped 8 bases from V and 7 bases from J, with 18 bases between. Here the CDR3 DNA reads TGTGCCAGCTCGCGTCAGGGAAGCATCAATTCACCCCTCCACTTT. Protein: CASSRQGSINSPLHF.

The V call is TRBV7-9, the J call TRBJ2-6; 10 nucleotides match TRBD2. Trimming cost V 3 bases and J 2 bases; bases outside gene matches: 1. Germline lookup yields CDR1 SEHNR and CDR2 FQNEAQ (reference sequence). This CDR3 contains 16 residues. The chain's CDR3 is CASSLSGRAGANVLTF. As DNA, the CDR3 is TGTGCCAGCAGCTTGAGCGGGAGGGCTGGGGCCAACGTCCTGACTTTC.

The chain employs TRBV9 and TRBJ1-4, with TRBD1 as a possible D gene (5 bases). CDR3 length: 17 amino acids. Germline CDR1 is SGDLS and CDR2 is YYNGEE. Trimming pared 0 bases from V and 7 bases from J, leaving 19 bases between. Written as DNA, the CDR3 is TGTGCCAGCAGCGTAGCCGGGGCGCGGCAGGGTGCTGAAAAACTGTTTTTT. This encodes CASSVAGARQGAEKLFF.

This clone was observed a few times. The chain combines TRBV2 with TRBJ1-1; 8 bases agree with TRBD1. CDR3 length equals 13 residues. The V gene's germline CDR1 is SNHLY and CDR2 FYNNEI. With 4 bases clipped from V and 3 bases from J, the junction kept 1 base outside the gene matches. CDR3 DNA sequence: TGTGCCAGCAGTGGGACAGGGTACACTGAAGCTTTCTTT. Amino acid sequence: CASSGTGYTEAFF.

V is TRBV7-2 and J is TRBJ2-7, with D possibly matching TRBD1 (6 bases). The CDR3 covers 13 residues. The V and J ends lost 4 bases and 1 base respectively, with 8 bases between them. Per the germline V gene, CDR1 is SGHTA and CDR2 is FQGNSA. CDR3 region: CASSSRGSYEQYF. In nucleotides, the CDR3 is TGTGCCAGCAGCTCTAGGGGGTCCTACGAGCAGTACTTC.

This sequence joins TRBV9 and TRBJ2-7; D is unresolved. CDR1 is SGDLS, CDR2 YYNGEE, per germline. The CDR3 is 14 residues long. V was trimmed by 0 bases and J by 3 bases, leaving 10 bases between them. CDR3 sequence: CASSVAGTDYEQYF. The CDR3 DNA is TGTGCCAGCAGCGTAGCCGGCACCGACTACGAGCAGTACTTC. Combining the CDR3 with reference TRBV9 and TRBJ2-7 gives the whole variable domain DSGVTQTPKHLITATGQRVTLRCSPRSGDLSVYWYQQSLDQGLQFLIQYYNGEERAKGNILERFSAQQFPDLHSELNLSSLELGDSALYFCASSVAGTDYEQYFGPGTRLTVT.

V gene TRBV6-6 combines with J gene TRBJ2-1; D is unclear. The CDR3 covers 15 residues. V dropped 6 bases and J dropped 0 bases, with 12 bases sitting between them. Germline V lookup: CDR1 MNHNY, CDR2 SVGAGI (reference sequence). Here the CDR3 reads CASRADMSSYNEQFF. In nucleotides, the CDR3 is TGTGCCAGCAGGGCCGATATGAGCTCCTACAATGAGCAGTTCTTC.

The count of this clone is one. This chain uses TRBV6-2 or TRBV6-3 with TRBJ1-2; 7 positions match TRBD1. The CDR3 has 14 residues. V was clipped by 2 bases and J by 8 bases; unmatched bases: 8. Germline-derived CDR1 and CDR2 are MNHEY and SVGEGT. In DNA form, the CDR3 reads TGTGCCAGCAGTTACCAGACAGGGATCAGGGGCTACACCTTC. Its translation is CASSYQTGIRGYTF.

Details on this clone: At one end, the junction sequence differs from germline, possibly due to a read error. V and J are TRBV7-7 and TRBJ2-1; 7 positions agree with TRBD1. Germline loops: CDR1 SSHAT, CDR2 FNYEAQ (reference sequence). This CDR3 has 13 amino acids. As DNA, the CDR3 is TGTGCTAGCAGCTTAGGCAGGGGGAGTGAGCAGTTCTTC. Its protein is CASSLGRGSEQFF.

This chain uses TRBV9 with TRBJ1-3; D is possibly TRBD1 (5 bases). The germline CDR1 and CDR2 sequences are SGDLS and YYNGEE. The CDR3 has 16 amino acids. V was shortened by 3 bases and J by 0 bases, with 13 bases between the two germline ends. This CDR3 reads CASSALGGLSGNTIYF. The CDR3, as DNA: TGTGCCAGCAGCGCCCTCGGGGGTCTCTCTGGAAACACCATATATTTT.

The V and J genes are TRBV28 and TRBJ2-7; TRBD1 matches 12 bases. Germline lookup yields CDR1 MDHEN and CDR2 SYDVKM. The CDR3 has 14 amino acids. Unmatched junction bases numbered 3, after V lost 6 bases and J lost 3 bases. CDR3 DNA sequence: TGTGCCAGCAGCGGGACAGGGGGCTTCTACGAGCAGTACTTC. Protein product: CASSGTGGFYEQYF.

Here the CDR3 reads CASNRQGAYGNQPQHF. For the CDR3, the DNA is TGTGCCAGCAATCGACAGGGGGCGTATGGCAATCAGCCCCAGCATTTT. The chain employs TRBV6-6 and TRBJ1-5, with 10 positions matching TRBD1. Trimming cost V 7 bases and J 2 bases; bases outside gene matches: 8. The CDR3 spans 16 residues. CDR1 is MNHNY, CDR2 SVGAGI, per germline (reference sequence).

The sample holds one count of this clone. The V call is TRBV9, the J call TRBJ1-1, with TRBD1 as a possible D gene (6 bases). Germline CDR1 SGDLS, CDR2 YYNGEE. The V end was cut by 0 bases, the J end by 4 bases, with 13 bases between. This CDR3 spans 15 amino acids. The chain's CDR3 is CASSVEQGSFTEAFF. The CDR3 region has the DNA TGTGCCAGCAGCGTAGAACAGGGAAGTTTCACTGAAGCTTTCTTT.